These T cell receptor beta chains were read from a single sample in a study of response to subunit inactivated influenza vaccine. TCRdb used MiXCR to reprocess the RT-PCR reads, holding one entry per CDR3 protein. Among around 850,000 distinct CDR3 sequences, roughly 18% were seen once, and the ten largest hold approximately 11%. The input for sequencing was PBMCs from blood, taken 5 days after vaccination. These receptors all come from a man between 50 and 59 years old who received an inactivated influenza vaccine. Each CDR3 is given with its conserved first and last residue. The D gene is left open where the match is weak. Clone size is not always given. Where it is, it says once, few, many or a class for expanded clones.

j_call cdr3_length clone_size v_call d_call cdr3_aa cdr3_nt
TRBJ2-5 11 few TRBV2 NA CASVREETQYF TGTGCCAGCGTGCGGGAAGAGACCCAGTACTTC
TRBJ1-2 12 few TRBV12-3/TRBV12-4 NA CASSFDSYGYTF TGTGCCAGCAGTTTTGACAGTTATGGCTACACCTTC
TRBJ2-1 15 NA TRBV9 TRBD2 CASSVSGMTYNEQFF TGTGCCAGCAGCGTTAGCGGGATGACCTACAATGAGCAGTTCTTC
TRBJ2-1 14 NA TRBV20-1 TRBD2 CSAPTGRGTNEQFF TGCAGTGCCCCTACCGGGAGGGGGACCAATGAGCAGTTCTTC
TRBJ2-6 15 NA TRBV15 NA CATSRRGSGANVLTF TGTGCCACCAGCAGAAGGGGCTCTGGGGCCAACGTCCTGACTTTC
TRBJ2-7 17 few TRBV7-6 TRBD2 CASRPGLAGIPSYEQYF TGTGCCAGCAGACCGGGACTAGCGGGGATCCCTTCCTACGAGCAGTACTTC
TRBJ2-1 17 many TRBV7-3 TRBD2 CASSSGIAGGLLNEQFF TGTGCCAGCAGCTCCGGAATAGCGGGAGGGCTGCTCAATGAGCAGTTCTTC
TRBJ1-2 13 few TRBV12-3/TRBV12-4 TRBD1 CASSNRGRDGYTF TGTGCCAGCAGTAACAGGGGGCGCGATGGCTACACCTTC
TRBJ2-6 16 NA TRBV4-2 NA CASSQLSSSGANVLTF TGTGCCAGCAGCCAATTATCTTCCTCTGGGGCCAACGTCCTGACTTTC
TRBJ2-3 15 NA TRBV6-1 NA CASSEWVRSTDTQYF TGTGCCAGCAGTGAATGGGTCCGGAGCACAGATACGCAGTATTTT
TRBJ2-2 18 few TRBV5-1 NA CASSLTAQPVGGPGELFF TGCGCCAGCAGCTTGACGGCCCAGCCAGTGGGGGGACCCGGGGAGCTGTTTTTT
TRBJ2-7 15 few TRBV28 NA CASSSRQNSTYEQYF TGTGCCAGCAGTTCGCGCCAAAACAGTACCTACGAGCAGTACTTC
TRBJ1-6 14 many TRBV6-1 TRBD1 CASWTGDYNSPLHF TGTGCCAGTTGGACAGGGGACTATAATTCACCCCTCCACTTT
TRBJ2-3 14 NA TRBV12-3/TRBV12-4 NA CASSSWDGADTQYF TGTGCCAGCAGTTCATGGGACGGAGCAGATACGCAGTATTTT
TRBJ1-1 14 few TRBV7-2 TRBD1 CASSARQGGAEAFF TGTGCCAGCAGCGCCCGACAGGGAGGGGCTGAAGCTTTCTTT
TRBJ1-2 12 NA TRBV12-3/TRBV12-4 NA CASSFGDSGYTF TGTGCCAGCAGTTTTGGTGACAGTGGCTACACCTTC
TRBJ2-5 14 NA TRBV20-1 NA CSARVGGLGETQYF TGCAGTGCTAGAGTCGGGGGTTTGGGAGAGACCCAGTACTTC
TRBJ2-1 14 NA TRBV12-3/TRBV12-4 TRBD2 CASGTSGLYNEQFF TGTGCCAGCGGAACTAGCGGGCTTTACAATGAGCAGTTCTTC
TRBJ2-1 16 NA TRBV12-3/TRBV12-4 TRBD2 CASGFLTSGIYNEQFF TGTGCCAGCGGTTTCCTTACTAGCGGGATATACAATGAGCAGTTCTTC
TRBJ2-1 13 NA TRBV5-1 NA CASRYSGEVEQFF TGCGCCAGCAGGTACTCCGGGGAGGTTGAGCAGTTCTTC
TRBJ2-7 15 NA TRBV15 NA CATSREGGIRDEQYF TGTGCCACCAGCAGAGAAGGGGGGATTCGGGACGAGCAGTACTTC
TRBJ2-7 12 few TRBV29-1 NA CSVETVSYEQYF TGCAGCGTTGAGACAGTCTCCTACGAGCAGTACTTC
TRBJ2-7 15 few TRBV20-1 TRBD2 CSAWTSGGVSYEQYF TGCAGTGCGTGGACTAGCGGGGGGGTCTCCTACGAGCAGTACTTC
TRBJ2-5 15 NA TRBV3-1 NA CASSQDPLSQETQYF TGTGCCAGCAGCCAAGATCCCCTTTCCCAAGAGACCCAGTACTTC
TRBJ1-5 15 NA TRBV24-1 NA CATSDAGGINQPQHF TGTGCCACCAGTGATGCGGGAGGGATCAATCAGCCCCAGCATTTT
TRBJ2-3 17 few TRBV9 NA CASSVGGGNPSTDTQYF TGTGCCAGCAGCGTAGGCGGCGGAAACCCTAGCACAGATACGCAGTATTTT
TRBJ1-1 13 few TRBV6-1 NA CASSTLGRVAAFF TGTGCCAGCAGTACCCTAGGTAGGGTTGCAGCTTTCTTT
TRBJ1-4 14 many TRBV20-1 NA CSAATQRYNEKLFF TGCAGTGCTGCTACACAGAGGTATAATGAAAAACTGTTTTTT
TRBJ2-1 12 NA TRBV7-2 NA CASSSTRLEQFF TGTGCCAGCAGCTCGACTAGGCTCGAGCAGTTCTTC
TRBJ1-4 14 NA TRBV5-1 TRBD1 CASSSLRQGTRLFF TGCGCCAGCAGCTCACTAAGACAGGGGACGAGACTGTTTTTT
TRBJ2-2 15 NA TRBV5-1 TRBD2 CASSSSGANTGELFF TGCGCCAGCAGCTCTAGCGGGGCGAACACCGGGGAGCTGTTTTTT
TRBJ1-2 14 NA TRBV20-1 NA CSARDPRRGYGYTF TGCAGTGCTAGAGACCCCCGGCGGGGCTATGGCTACACCTTC
TRBJ1-2 15 NA TRBV3-1 TRBD1 CASSQAQTGAYGYTF TGTGCCAGCAGCCAAGCCCAGACAGGGGCCTATGGCTACACCTTC
TRBJ2-7 14 NA TRBV7-2 NA CASSSLMSSYEQYF TGTGCCAGCAGTTCATTGATGAGCTCCTACGAGCAGTACTTC
TRBJ1-5 15 few TRBV27 NA CASSFGRDSNQPQHF TGTGCCAGCAGTTTCGGACGGGATAGCAATCAGCCCCAGCATTTT
TRBJ2-1 14 few TRBV24-1 NA CATSDFGQNNEQFF TGTGCCACCAGTGATTTCGGGCAAAACAATGAGCAGTTCTTC
TRBJ2-3 16 many TRBV20-1 NA CSARPHRAVHADTQYF TGCAGTGCTAGGCCCCACAGGGCAGTTCACGCAGATACGCAGTATTTT
TRBJ2-5 14 NA TRBV5-6 NA CASSSGLNQETQYF TGTGCCAGCAGCTCCGGACTTAACCAAGAGACCCAGTACTTC
TRBJ2-7 13 few TRBV3-1 NA CASSQDAAAEQYF TGTGCCAGCAGCCAAGATGCCGCAGCCGAGCAGTACTTC
TRBJ2-1 15 few TRBV12-5 NA CASGLVGGAYNEQFF TGTGCTAGTGGTTTGGTCGGGGGCGCCTACAATGAGCAGTTCTTC
TRBJ2-7 14 few TRBV29-1 TRBD1 CSVLDRLSSYEQYF TGCAGCGTTCTGGACAGGCTGAGCTCCTACGAGCAGTACTTC
TRBJ1-4 15 few TRBV6-5 NA CASSYGNSYNEKLFF TGTGCCAGCAGTTATGGAAATAGTTATAATGAAAAACTGTTTTTT
TRBJ2-3 15 NA TRBV12-3/TRBV12-4 TRBD2 CASSSRREPPDTQYF TGTGCCAGCAGTTCGCGGCGGGAGCCGCCAGATACGCAGTATTTT
TRBJ2-7 14 NA TRBV10-3 TRBD2 CAIGDGGITYEQYF TGTGCCATCGGGGACGGGGGGATAACCTACGAGCAGTACTTC
TRBJ1-1 13 few TRBV12-3/TRBV12-4 NA CASSSQAGLEAFF TGTGCCAGCAGTTCCCAGGCAGGGTTGGAGGCTTTCTTT
TRBJ2-3 11 many TRBV29-1 NA CSVEILNTQYF TGCAGCGTTGAGATACTGAATACGCAGTATTTT
TRBJ1-2 13 NA TRBV5-1 TRBD1 CASDAGDSYGYTF TGCGCCAGCGATGCAGGGGACAGCTATGGCTACACCTTC
TRBJ2-5 13 few TRBV15 NA CATSRGYKETQYF TGTGCCACCAGCAGAGGATACAAGGAGACCCAGTACTTC
TRBJ1-6 15 NA TRBV20-1 TRBD1 CSATSGQGDNSPLHF TGCAGTGCAACGAGTGGACAGGGAGATAATTCACCCCTCCACTTT
TRBJ2-1 16 many TRBV12-3/TRBV12-4 NA CASSLRRSASYNEQFF TGTGCCAGCAGTCTAAGGCGTTCCGCCTCCTACAATGAGCAGTTCTTC
TRBJ2-7 15 few TRBV9 NA CASSVGALAQDEQYF TGTGCCAGCAGCGTCGGCGCGCTAGCCCAGGACGAGCAGTACTTC
TRBJ1-1 13 few TRBV6-1 NA CASKPGPSTEAFF TGTGCCAGCAAGCCGGGACCCTCAACTGAAGCTTTCTTT
TRBJ2-1 12 few TRBV20-1 NA CSARVLRGEQFF TGCAGTGCTAGGGTATTACGCGGGGAGCAGTTCTTC
TRBJ2-2 17 NA TRBV12-3/TRBV12-4 TRBD2 CASSWIGTSGVKGELFF TGTGCCAGCAGTTGGATCGGGACTAGCGGGGTTAAAGGGGAGCTGTTTTTT
TRBJ1-2 16 few TRBV2 NA CASSWSVGASNYGYTF TGTGCCAGCAGCTGGTCGGTTGGTGCGAGTAACTATGGCTACACCTTC
TRBJ2-7 15 many TRBV5-1 TRBD2 CASSLAGLAGYEQYF TGCGCCAGCAGCTTGGCGGGACTAGCAGGGTACGAGCAGTACTTC